This T cell receptor beta chain came from a study of cytomegalovirus exposure and HLA in healthy donors. Trimming removed 4 bases from V and 6 bases from J, with 18 bases in between. The CDR3 is made up of 15 amino acids. Germline V gene sequence: CDR1 MNHNS, CDR2 SASEGT. The PCR had 60 Vbeta and 13 Jbeta primers. Some clones are missing from TCRdb's copy, which holds only in-frame ones; the method was immunoSEQ multiplex PCR. The repertoire has approximately 110,000 clones, 70% to 80% of them found once; the top ten carry about 2.8%. This chain connects TRBV6-1 to TRBJ1-2; the D gene is possibly TRBD1 (5 bases). Sample: PBMCs. The TCR sequence derives from a man in his fifties in good health and CMV-seropositive. Here the CDR3 reads CASSVSALGRDGYTF. CDR3 nucleotides: TGTGCCAGCAGTGTATCCGCGCTGGGCAGGGATGGCTACACCTTC.